A single sample gave rise to the 8 T cell receptor beta chains below, sequenced in a study of early T cells in non-severe SARS-CoV-2 infection (dated by TCRdb to the early 2020s). The library came from 5' RACE. TCRdb records NextSeq 500 as the sequencer. TCRdb passed the public sequencing reads through fastp at Q25 and MiXCR, retaining productive beta sequences. When rows share a CDR3 protein, they turn into one entry using the most common DNA and genes. Here the sample has roughly 75,000 distinct CDR3 sequences; around 8.7% occur a single time. Clones ranked in the top ten supply approximately 5% of the sample. Material for sequencing was whole blood. These receptors originate from an adult who was a healthcare worker with PCR-confirmed SARS-CoV-2 infection or an uninfected control (not recorded which).

This rearrangement joins TRBV6-5 to TRBJ2-7; D is undetermined. V was cut by 8 bases and J by 2 bases, with 19 bases left in between. This CDR3 spans 15 amino acids. Germline V CDR1 and CDR2: MNHEY, SVGAGI. For the CDR3, the DNA is TGTGCCAGCTTCGCTGGGGTTGGACCAGCCTACGAGCAGTACTTC. This codes for CASFAGVGPAYEQYF.

This clonotype was observed many times. This chain uses TRBV7-6 with TRBJ1-1, with a possible D match to TRBD1 (6 bases). The CDR3 covers 19 residues. V gave up 5 bases and J gave up 0 bases, with 25 bases separating them. Germline loops: CDR1 SGHVS, CDR2 FNYEAQ. For the CDR3, the DNA is TGTGCCAGCAGCCGCCGGGGGAGCGGGGGCTATCTGATGAACACTGAAGCTTTCTTT. This sequence encodes CASSRRGSGGYLMNTEAFF. Variable domain in full (rest from reference TRBV7-6 and TRBJ1-1): GAGVSQSPRYKVTKRGQDVALRCDPISGHVSLYWYRQALGQGPEFLTYFNYEAQQDKSGLPNDRFSAERPEGSISTLTIQRTEQRDSAMYRCASSRRGSGGYLMNTEAFFGQGTRLTVV.

This chain connects TRBV12-3 or TRBV12-4 to TRBJ1-1; 7 bases fit TRBD1. The CDR3 totals 14 residues. V shed 3 bases and J 1 base; nucleotides not matched to a gene: 2. Here the CDR3 DNA reads TGTGCCAGCAGTTTGCACAGGGGGAACACTGAAGCTTTCTTT. It specifies CASSLHRGNTEAFF.

The chain recombines TRBV29-1 with TRBJ2-3; possibly TRBD1 for D (6 bases). CDR3 length: 13 amino acids. The germline V gene has CDR1 SQVTM and CDR2 ANQGSEA. This CDR3 reads CSGRGRWTDTQYF. DNA of the CDR3: TGCTCTGGCAGGGGAAGGTGGACAGATACGCAGTATTTT.

This clonotype has ten or more counts. The chain uses TRBV5-1 and TRBJ1-1, with 9 bases lining up with TRBD1. V shed 4 bases, J shed 2 bases, and the junction held 3 bases outside the gene matches. CDR3 length equals 14 residues. The germline CDR1 and CDR2 sequences are SGHRS and YFSETQ. CDR3 sequence (DNA): TGCGCCAGCAGCGGACAGGGGCTAAACACTGAAGCTTTCTTT. Its protein product is CASSGQGLNTEAFF.

This clonotype was counted ten times or more. The chain recombines TRBV5-1 with TRBJ2-5, with D hard to call. Per germline, CDR1 SGHRS and CDR2 YFSETQ. This CDR3 is built from 13 residues. V dropped 3 bases and J dropped 5 bases, with 11 bases sitting between them. DNA for the CDR3: TGCGCCAGCAGCTCCCCCCTGTCGGAGACCCAGTACTTC. Translated: CASSSPLSETQYF.

In its sample, this clonotype was seen many times. The chain combines TRBV6-5 with TRBJ1-1; D not resolved. Trimming stripped 6 bases from V and 4 bases from J, with 12 bases between. CDR3 length: 13 residues. Germline V lookup: CDR1 MNHEY, CDR2 SVGAGI. The CDR3 region has the DNA TGTGCCAGCAGATTAGACCGGGGCACTGAAGCTTTCTTT. Translated, it gives CASRLDRGTEAFF.

Concerning this clonotype itself: This clone may be a read error of a much larger clone one base away. J is TRBJ2-1 and V is TRBV14, with 7 bases aligning to TRBD2. The CDR3 covers 19 residues. The V segment lost 5 bases and the J segment 0 bases; nucleotides outside the gene matches: 16. CDR1 is SGHDN and CDR2 is FVKESK in the germline V gene. As DNA, the CDR3 is TGTGCCAGCAGCAAACTTTGGGCTAGCGGAGTTAGCTCCTACAATGAGCAGTTCTTC. Its protein product is CASSKLWASGVSSYNEQFF.